This T cell receptor (beta chain) was identified during a study of blood T cell repertoires in COVID-19. The repertoire was sequenced with immunoSEQ multiplex PCR; TCRdb's copy has only in-frame clones and lacks some. The sample has some 43,000 clones, over 70% seen once. With V trimmed by 0 bases and J by 2 bases, 3 bases remained unmatched. The length of the CDR3 is 15 residues. CDR1 and CDR2 from the germline V gene are WNHNN and SYGVQD (reference sequence). The chain carries TRBV10-1 and TRBJ2-7; 8 nucleotides line up with TRBD2. The receptor was derived from a human donor in a cohort sampled during active COVID-19. The sample comprised peripheral blood. The CDR3 loop reads CASSESGGGTYEQYF. The CDR3 nucleotides read TGCGCCAGCAGTGAGTCTGGCGGGGGGACCTACGAGCAGTACTTC.